Sequencing of this T cell receptor (beta chain) was carried out in a study of PD-L1 blockade in urothelial cancer. Turning to the study itself: Blood was evaluated 3 weeks (second dose) and 6 weeks after therapy began.

Here immunoSEQ multiplex PCR was the method, and the copy in TCRdb shows in-frame clones only, minus some. The sample consists of over 35,000 clones, about 82% of them appearing once. This sample's time point: pretreatment peripheral blood. All patients carried locally advanced or metastatic urothelial carcinoma. Between 1 and 8 samples, pretreatment and on-treatment, were given by each patient. This CDR3 has 11 amino acids. Trimming removed 5 bases from V and 5 bases from J, with 7 bases in between. Germline CDR1 and CDR2: SGHRS and YFSETQ. The study's findings and limits: Tumor-associated TCR clones expanded more in blood at 3 weeks in patients with durable benefit.

Notes on this clone: No antigen is known for it.

The sample consisted of PBMCs, taken around atezolizumab (anti-PD-L1) treatment. The origin of this receptor is a man at least 80 years old with urothelial cancer. V and J are TRBV5-1 and TRBJ1-1, with D possibly TRBD1 on 5 matching bases. This CDR3 is CASRGVTEAFF. In DNA, the CDR3 is TGCGCCAGCAGAGGGGTGACTGAAGCTTTCTTT.